The TCR beta chain described here comes from a study of shared clonotypes between healthy human individuals. The authors divided CD4+ cells into CD45RA+ naive and CD45RA-negative memory subsets. Profiling relied on immunoSEQ multiplex PCR, and the TCRdb table lists in-frame clones only, not all of them. Of 2.3 million or so clones in the sample, 85% to 95% are singletons; the top ten hold 0.35% to 0.5%. Sequencing used naive CD4+ T cells from PBMCs. The subset is: CD45RA+ positively selected. The origin of this receptor is a man between 18 and 35 years old in good health. Some clones in this sample may be carry-over from other donors' samples.

The CDR3 region is CASSWRTGTLSYEQYF. The CDR3 nucleotides are TGTGCCAGCAGTTGGCGGACAGGGACCCTCTCCTACGAGCAGTACTTC. The chain is built from TRBV6-6 and TRBJ2-5, with 8 bases fitting TRBD1. Gene TRBJ2-7 matches the end of the DNA better, so the J call may be wrong. The germline V gene has CDR1 MNHNY and CDR2 SVGAGI (reference sequence). The CDR3 contains 16 residues.